The rows below give T cell receptor beta chains drawn from one sample of a study of cytomegalovirus exposure and HLA in healthy donors. Libraries were prepared by immunoSEQ multiplex PCR; TCRdb keeps only in-frame clonotypes and omits some of them. The table has approximately 80,000 clones, over 60% seen once. The specimen was PBMCs. Receptor source: a woman aged 40 to 50 in good health and CMV-seropositive. Both conserved end residues are trimmed from each CDR3.

>TRBV27|TRBJ1-5
ASSPYSADQPQH
>TRBV6-1|TRBJ1-1
ATEGQLMNTEAF
>TRBV5-6|TRBJ2-7
ASSLMGTEVEQY
>TRBV7-2|TRBJ1-2
ASSPSGVRGYT
>TRBV5-1|TRBJ2-4
ASSLGTENIQY
>TRBV29-1|TRBJ1-1
SVESDTEAF
>TRBV7-9|TRBJ2-5
ASRPSFGTSRKETQY
>TRBV27|TRBJ1-2
ASSLSVGPGQFYGYT
>TRBV4-1|TRBJ2-5
ASSPNSASGQETQY
>TRBV7-2|TRBJ1-2
ASESANYGYT
>TRBV4-1|TRBJ2-1
ASSQDYYQTSYNEQF
>TRBV7-8|TRBJ1-6
ASSFKPGGQGNSPLH
>TRBV7-2|TRBJ2-7
ASSSRAKDEQY
>TRBV7-2|TRBJ2-5
ASSLAVAGGKQETQY
>TRBV6-6|TRBJ1-6
ASSAESSYNSPLH
>TRBV30|TRBJ1-2
AWSVGVGAGGFYGYT
>TRBV5-1|TRBJ1-1
ASSSSWDSCSAF
>TRBV11-3|TRBJ2-1
ASSRGQGPNNEQF
>TRBV30|TRBJ2-1
AWIPGTGVSDNGQF
>TRBV5-4|TRBJ2-7
ASSWDSYEQY
>TRBV28|TRBJ2-1
ASSPYTGGTYNEQF
>TRBV28|TRBJ2-7
ASSLPGDRVSYEQY
>TRBV28|TRBJ2-7
ASSSPSASSYEQY
>TRBV9|TRBJ2-7
ASSVLDNGGEQY
>TRBV10-3|TRBJ1-2
AISDPPSVGAAYT
>TRBV10-3|TRBJ1-1
AISESAPMRRGLGTEAF
>TRBV27|TRBJ1-2
ASSGPGESYT
>TRBV28|TRBJ2-7
ASSTQVMRYEQY
>TRBV29-1|TRBJ2-1
SVGAGGRNEQF
>TRBV4-1|TRBJ2-1
ASSQSFSAGGDEQF
>TRBV6-6|TRBJ2-5
ASSDRGPTQQY
>TRBV27|TRBJ2-7
ASAEGGSSTYEQY
>TRBV27|TRBJ1-4
ASSLRYRSEKLF
>TRBV19|TRBJ2-1
ASSRGGVLNEQF
>TRBV10-3|TRBJ2-1
AIATGDNEQF
>TRBV5-1|TRBJ1-1
ASSLQGIRTEAF